What follows are 4 T cell receptor beta chains derived from one specimen sequenced in a study of blood T cell repertoires in COVID-19. The assay was immunoSEQ multiplex PCR, and TCRdb's table has in-frame clones only and misses some. The sample carries 430,000 or so clones, over 85% recorded once. Sequences were obtained from peripheral blood. These receptors were collected from a young man with COVID-19, enrolled during active disease.

This chain connects TRBV6-5 to TRBJ2-1, with 7 positions matching TRBD2. The CDR3 is 15 residues long. Germline V CDR1 and CDR2: MNHEY, SVGAGI. Trimming removed 6 bases from V and 2 bases from J; junction bases left unmatched: 7. CDR3 coding DNA: TGTGCCAGCAGCGCCCTAGCGGTGGCCTACAATGAGCAGTTCTTC. This sequence encodes CASSALAVAYNEQFF.

The chain combines TRBV6-5 with TRBJ2-5, with 8 positions matching TRBD1. The V and J ends lost 7 bases and 4 bases, in that order; junction bases with no gene match: 2. This CDR3 is built from 12 residues. CDR1 and CDR2 (germline): MNHEY, SVGAGI. The CDR3 DNA sequence: TGTGCCAGCACCACAGGGGGAGAGACCCAGTACTTC. Protein sequence: CASTTGGETQYF.

The chain carries TRBV7-8 and TRBJ1-1, with D maybe TRBD1 (6 bases). The CDR3 covers 15 residues. The germline V gene has CDR1 SGHVS and CDR2 FQNEAQ. V was cut by 2 bases and J by 0 bases, with 10 bases left in between. The CDR3: CASSLSGQLNTEAFF. The CDR3 nucleotides read TGTGCCAGCAGCTTATCAGGACAGCTGAACACTGAAGCTTTCTTT.

The chain recombines TRBV5-1 with TRBJ1-2; perhaps TRBD1 as D (6 bases). Germline V gene data show CDR1 as SGHRS and CDR2 as YFSETQ. The CDR3 totals 16 residues. V lost 1 base to trimming and J lost 6 bases, with 19 bases between them. The DNA for the CDR3 is TGCGCCAGCAGCTTGAATGCAAACAGGGCTGGGGATGGCTACACCTTC. Translated: CASSLNANRAGDGYTF.